Shown below are 8 T cell receptor beta chains from a single sample sequenced in a study of PD-1 blockade in classical Hodgkin lymphoma. Generated by immunoSEQ multiplex PCR, the TCRdb table keeps only in-frame clones and is missing some. The sample lists about 14,000 clones, about 82% occurring once. Every patient had relapsed following autologous stem cell transplantation, and cohorts differed in brentuximab vedotin exposure. Sequencing used peripheral blood mononuclear cells (PBMCs), obtained at baseline. These receptors all stem from a human donor with classical Hodgkin lymphoma.

The V call is TRBV30, the J call TRBJ1-6; D unclear. Germline CDR1 reads GTSNPN; CDR2 reads SVGIG (reference sequence). Trimming left V 2 bases short and J 11 bases short, with 16 bases between. The CDR3 length is 14 residues. The CDR3 DNA reads as TGTGCCTGGAGTAACCCGCTACCTGGGACACCCCTCCACTTT. Protein product: CAWSNPLPGTPLHF.

This chain connects TRBV18 to TRBJ2-5; D tentatively fits TRBD1 or TRBD2 (5 bases each). V lost 3 bases to trimming and J lost 9 bases, with 26 bases between them. The CDR3 consists of 17 residues. The germline gives CDR1 KGHSH, CDR2 LQKENI. CDR3 sequence (DNA): TGTGCCAGCTCACCTACTCCGGGGCGGACCCCGGGATGGGCCCAGTACTTC. This translates into CASSPTPGRTPGWAQYF.

This clone is categorized as medium-sized. The identical CDR3 is also encoded by other nucleotide sequences in the sample. The chain combines TRBV27 with TRBJ1-1, with TRBD1 matching over 8 bases. The V and J ends lost 2 bases and 2 bases, in that order; junction bases with no gene match: 4. This CDR3 comprises 15 residues. Germline V gene lookup returns CDR1 MNHEY and CDR2 SMNVEV (reference sequence). The CDR3 DNA follows: TGTGCCAGCAGTTTAACAGGGGGGTTTAACACTGAAGCTTTCTTT. Amino acid sequence: CASSLTGGFNTEAFF.

The chain is built from TRBV28 and TRBJ1-4, with D perhaps matching TRBD1 (5 bases). The CDR3 consists of 14 residues. The V gene's germline CDR1 is MDHEN and CDR2 SYDVKM. The V end was cut by 3 bases, the J end by 3 bases, with 8 bases between. The CDR3 loop is CASSFQGANEKLFF. CDR3 nucleotide sequence: TGTGCCAGCAGTTTCCAGGGAGCTAATGAAAAACTGTTTTTT.

The chain carries TRBV6-4 and TRBJ2-7, with 13 bases that match TRBD2. The CDR3 runs to 16 residues. The V segment lost 4 bases and the J segment 5 bases; nucleotides outside the gene matches: 8. Germline CDR1 MRHNA, CDR2 SNTAGT. The CDR3, as DNA: TGTGCCAGCAGTGTGCGGACTAGCGGGAGCTTCAACGAGCAGTACTTC. This encodes CASSVRTSGSFNEQYF.

V usage is TRBV10-3 and J usage is TRBJ1-1; 9 positions match TRBD1. V was pared by 6 bases and J by 1 base, with 6 bases of the junction left unmatched. The germline V gene has CDR1 ENHRY and CDR2 SYGVKD. The CDR3 runs to 15 residues. CDR3 protein: CAIRRDREKNTEAFF. CDR3 sequence (DNA): TGTGCCATCAGGAGGGACAGGGAAAAGAACACTGAAGCTTTCTTT.

This clone appeared a single time. The chain recombines TRBV7-2 with TRBJ1-5; D possibly corresponds to TRBD1 (6 bases). V lost 10 bases and J lost 4, with 17 bases in between. This CDR3 has 14 amino acids. Germline V gene data show CDR1 as SGHTA and CDR2 as FQGNSA. Written as DNA, the CDR3 is TGTGCCACCTCCAGCAGGGGAGAGAATCAGCCCCAGCATTTT. This encodes CATSSRGENQPQHF.

The rearrangement uses TRBV10-3 and TRBJ2-7; either TRBD1 or TRBD2 may supply D (5 bases each). V shed 11 bases and J shed 1 base, with 15 bases lying between them. CDR1 is ENHRY and CDR2 is SYGVKD in the germline V gene. The CDR3 contains 13 residues. The CDR3 coding sequence is TGTGCCGTCGGGACGGTGAAATCCTACGAGCAGTACTTC. This sequence encodes CAVGTVKSYEQYF.